This record looks at one TCR beta chain sequence and its context. Its antigen remains unknown. The data stem from a study of vaccination and CD4 T cells after COVID-19. Overall study: Six males and four females constituted the convalescent cohort, two of whom were Hispanic. Overlapping SARS-CoV-2, HCoV-NL63, HCoV-OC43 and HCoV-229E spike peptides stimulated the cells.

V lost 3 bases to trimming and J lost 3 bases; unmatched junction nucleotides: 8. The CDR3 extends over 15 amino acids. Looked up from germline, CDR1 is MNHNS and CDR2 is SASEGT. Cultured CD4+ T cells had their DNA profiled by the Oncomine TCR Beta short-read assay. TCRdb re-derived calls from the PCR reads in MiXCR, one entry per CDR3 protein. The table records around 26,000 distinct CDR3 sequences, about three fifths of them present only once. Treatment in this sample: approximately 9-day PBMC culture with coronavirus spike peptide pools or control peptides (ViraFEST assay). Alongside around 10 IU/ml IL-2 and roughly 10 ug/ml peptide pools, PBMCs were cultured at some 2 million per well.

The source material was CD4+ T cells from blood, cultured in vitro. This TCR was recovered from a human donor who had recovered from COVID-19. The chain links TRBV6-1 to TRBJ2-7; 7 nucleotides line up with TRBD1. CDR3 nucleotides: TGTGCCAGCAGTGACGCCGGGACAGCAGTCTACGAGCAGTACTTC. This encodes CASSDAGTAVYEQYF.